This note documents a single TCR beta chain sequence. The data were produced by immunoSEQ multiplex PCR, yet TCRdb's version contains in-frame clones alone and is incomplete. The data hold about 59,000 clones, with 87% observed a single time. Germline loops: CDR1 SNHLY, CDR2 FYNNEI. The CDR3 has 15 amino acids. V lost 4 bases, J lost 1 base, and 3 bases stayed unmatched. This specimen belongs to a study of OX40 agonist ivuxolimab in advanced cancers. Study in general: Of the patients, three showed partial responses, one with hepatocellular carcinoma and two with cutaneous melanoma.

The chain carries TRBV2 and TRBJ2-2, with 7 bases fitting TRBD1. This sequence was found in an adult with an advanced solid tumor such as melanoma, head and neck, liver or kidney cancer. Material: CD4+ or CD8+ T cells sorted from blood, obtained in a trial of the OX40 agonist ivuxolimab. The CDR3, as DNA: TGTGCCAGCAGTGCGAGGACAGGGAACACCGGGGAGCTGTTTTTT. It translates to CASSARTGNTGELFF.